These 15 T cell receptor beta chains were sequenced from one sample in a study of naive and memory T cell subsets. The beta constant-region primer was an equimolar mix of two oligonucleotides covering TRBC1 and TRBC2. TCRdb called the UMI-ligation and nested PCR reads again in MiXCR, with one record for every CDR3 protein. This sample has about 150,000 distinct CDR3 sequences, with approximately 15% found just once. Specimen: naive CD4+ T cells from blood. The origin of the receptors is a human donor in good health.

CDR3: CASSPSGYTEAFF. CDR3 nucleotides: TGTGCCAGCAGCCCGAGCGGGTACACTGAAGCTTTCTTT. V gene TRBV12-3 or TRBV12-4 combines with J gene TRBJ1-1; no reliable D call. The CDR3 has 13 amino acids. The V end was cut by 6 bases, the J end by 3 bases, with 11 bases between.

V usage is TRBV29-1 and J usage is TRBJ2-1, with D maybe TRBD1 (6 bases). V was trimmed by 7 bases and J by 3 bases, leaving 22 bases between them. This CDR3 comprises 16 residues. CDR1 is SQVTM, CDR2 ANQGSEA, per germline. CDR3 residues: CSAHGEGRGFYNEQFF. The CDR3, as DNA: TGCAGCGCCCACGGTGAGGGCAGGGGATTCTACAATGAGCAGTTCTTC.

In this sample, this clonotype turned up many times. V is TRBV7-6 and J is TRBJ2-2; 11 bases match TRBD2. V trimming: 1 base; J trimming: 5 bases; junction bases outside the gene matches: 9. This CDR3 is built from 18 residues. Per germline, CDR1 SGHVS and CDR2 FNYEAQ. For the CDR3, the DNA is TGTGCCAGCAGCTTAGAATCCCTAGCGGGAGGTGGGACCGGGGAGCTGTTTTTT. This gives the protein CASSLESLAGGGTGELFF.

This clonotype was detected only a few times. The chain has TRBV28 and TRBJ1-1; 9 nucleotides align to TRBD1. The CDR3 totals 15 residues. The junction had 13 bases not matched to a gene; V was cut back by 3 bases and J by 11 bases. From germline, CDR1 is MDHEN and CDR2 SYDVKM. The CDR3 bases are TGTGCCAGCAGTTTCCGGACAGGGGTCCGGCCAGTGGCTTTCTTT. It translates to CASSFRTGVRPVAFF.

CDR3 DNA: TGTGCCAGCAGCCAATTAGGGACTAGCGGGGGGGAGACCCAGTACTTC. Protein product: CASSQLGTSGGETQYF. This chain uses TRBV4-2 with TRBJ2-5; 15 bases are shared with TRBD2. J gave up 5 bases and V 2 bases, and 3 bases lay outside the gene matches. Germline V CDR1 and CDR2: LGHNA, YNFKEQ. The CDR3 is 16 amino acids.

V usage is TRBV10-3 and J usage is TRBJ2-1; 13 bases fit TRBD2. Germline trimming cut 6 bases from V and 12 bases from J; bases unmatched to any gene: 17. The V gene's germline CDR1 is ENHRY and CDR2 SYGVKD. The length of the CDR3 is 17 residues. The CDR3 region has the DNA TGTGCCATCAGGGGGGAAGGAGGGACTAGCGGGACGGTAAGGCAGTTCTTC. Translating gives CAIRGEGGTSGTVRQFF.

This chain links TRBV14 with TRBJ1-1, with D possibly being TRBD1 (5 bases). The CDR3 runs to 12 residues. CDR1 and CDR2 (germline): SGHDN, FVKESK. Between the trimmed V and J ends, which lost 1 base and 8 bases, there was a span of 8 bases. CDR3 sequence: CASSQGGLEAFF. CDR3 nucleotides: TGTGCCAGCAGCCAAGGGGGCCTGGAAGCTTTCTTT.

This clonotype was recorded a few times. The CDR3 nucleotides read TGCAGTGCCCAAATCGCGGGGACGCAGCCCCAGCATTTT. Its protein product is CSAQIAGTQPQHF. This chain uses TRBV20-1 with TRBJ1-5; TRBD1 might be the D (5 bases). There are 13 residues in the CDR3. Germline lookup yields CDR1 DFQATT and CDR2 SNEGSKA (reference sequence). V lost 6 bases to trimming and J lost 7 bases, with 16 bases between them.

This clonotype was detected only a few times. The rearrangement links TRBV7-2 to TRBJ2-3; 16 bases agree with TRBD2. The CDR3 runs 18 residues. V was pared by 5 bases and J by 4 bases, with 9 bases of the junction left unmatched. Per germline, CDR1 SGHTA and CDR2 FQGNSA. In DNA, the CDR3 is TGTGCCAGCAGCCGAGATGGGACTAGCGGGAGGGGTGCAGATACGCAGTATTTT. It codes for CASSRDGTSGRGADTQYF.

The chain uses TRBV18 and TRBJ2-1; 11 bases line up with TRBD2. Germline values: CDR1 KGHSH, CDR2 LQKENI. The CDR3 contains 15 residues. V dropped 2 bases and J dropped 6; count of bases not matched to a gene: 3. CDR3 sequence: CASSPRLAGFNEQFF. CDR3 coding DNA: TGTGCCAGCTCACCAAGACTAGCGGGGTTCAATGAGCAGTTCTTC.

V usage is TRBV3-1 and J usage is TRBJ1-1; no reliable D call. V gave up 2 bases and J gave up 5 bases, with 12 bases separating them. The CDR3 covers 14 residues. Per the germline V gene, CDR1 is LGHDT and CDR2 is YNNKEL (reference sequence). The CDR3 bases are TGTGCCAGCAGCCAAAACGGTTTCGGGACTGAAGCTTTCTTT. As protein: CASSQNGFGTEAFF.

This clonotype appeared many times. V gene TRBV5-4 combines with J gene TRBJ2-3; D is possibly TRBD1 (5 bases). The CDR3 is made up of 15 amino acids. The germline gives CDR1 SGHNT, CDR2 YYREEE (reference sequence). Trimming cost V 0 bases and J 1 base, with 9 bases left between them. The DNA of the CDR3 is TGTGCCAGCAGCTTGGTACAGGCCGGCACAGATACGCAGTATTTT. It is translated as CASSLVQAGTDTQYF.

CDR3 region: CASRPTRSQETQYF. Here the CDR3 DNA reads TGTGCCAGTAGACCTACTCGGAGCCAAGAGACCCAGTACTTC. V is TRBV19 and J is TRBJ2-5; no reliable D call. The CDR3 covers 14 residues. Between the trimmed V and J ends, which lost 6 bases and 1 base, there was a span of 12 bases. Per the germline V gene, CDR1 is LNHDA and CDR2 is SQIVND (reference sequence).

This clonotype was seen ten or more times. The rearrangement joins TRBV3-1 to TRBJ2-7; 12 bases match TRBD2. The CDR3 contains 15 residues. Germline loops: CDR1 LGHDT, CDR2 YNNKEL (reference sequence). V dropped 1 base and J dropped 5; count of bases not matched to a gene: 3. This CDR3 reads CASSQVGLAGNEQYF. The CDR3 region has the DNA TGTGCCAGCAGCCAAGTCGGACTAGCGGGAAACGAGCAGTACTTC.

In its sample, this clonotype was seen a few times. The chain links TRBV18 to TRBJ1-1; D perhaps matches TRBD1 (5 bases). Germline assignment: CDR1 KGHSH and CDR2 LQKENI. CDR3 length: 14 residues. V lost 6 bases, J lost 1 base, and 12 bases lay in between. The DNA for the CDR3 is TGTGCCAGCTCGGCAGACAGCCGGAACACTGAAGCTTTCTTT. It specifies CASSADSRNTEAFF.